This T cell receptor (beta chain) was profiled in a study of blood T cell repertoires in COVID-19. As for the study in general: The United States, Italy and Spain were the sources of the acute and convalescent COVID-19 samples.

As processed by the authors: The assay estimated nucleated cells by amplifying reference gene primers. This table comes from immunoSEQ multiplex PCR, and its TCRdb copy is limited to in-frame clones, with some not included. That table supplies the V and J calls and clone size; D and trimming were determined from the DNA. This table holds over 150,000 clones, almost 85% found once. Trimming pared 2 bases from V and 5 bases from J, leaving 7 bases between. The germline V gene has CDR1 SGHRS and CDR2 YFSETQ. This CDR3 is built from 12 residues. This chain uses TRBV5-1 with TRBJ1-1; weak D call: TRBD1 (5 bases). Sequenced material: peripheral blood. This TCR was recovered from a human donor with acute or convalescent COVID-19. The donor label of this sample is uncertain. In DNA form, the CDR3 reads TGCGCCAGCAGCTTTGGGGGGACTGAAGCTTTCTTT. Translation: CASSFGGTEAFF.